The 20 T cell receptor beta chains in this list originate from one sample, sequenced in a study of cytomegalovirus exposure and HLA in healthy donors. The primer mix had 60 Vbeta and 13 Jbeta primers. Measured with immunoSEQ multiplex PCR; TCRdb has only the in-frame clones, and not every one. The data hold some 180,000 clones, with over 75% observed a single time. Sequencing used PBMCs. The receptor source for this set is a male donor in good health and CMV-seronegative.

In this sample, this clone turned up a few times. The chain carries TRBV4-1 and TRBJ2-5; possible D gene TRBD1, 5 bases. V lost 0 bases, J lost 4 bases, and 6 bases lay in between. The CDR3 has 13 amino acids. Germline lookup yields CDR1 MGHRA and CDR2 YSYEKL. The CDR3 bases are TGCGCCAGCAGCCAAGAAGGGGCAGAGACCCAGTACTTC. This codes for CASSQEGAETQYF.

The V and J genes are TRBV30 and TRBJ1-2; D is undetermined. The CDR3 loop spans 16 amino acids. Germline V gene data show CDR1 as GTSNPN and CDR2 as SVGIG (reference sequence). V was shortened by 3 bases and J by 0 bases, with 17 bases between the two germline ends. CDR3 nucleotides: TGTGCCTGGAGGGCCCCCGTGGGCAGTACTAACTATGGCTACACCTTC. The encoded protein is CAWRAPVGSTNYGYTF.

The genes are TRBV19 and TRBJ1-5; tentative D call: TRBD1 (5 bases). Trimming removed 3 bases from V and 7 bases from J, with 13 bases in between. The CDR3 consists of 14 residues. CDR1 is LNHDA and CDR2 is SQIVND in the germline V gene (reference sequence). The CDR3 coding sequence is TGTGCCAGTAGTATCCCCAGGGATGGCCAGCCCCAGCATTTT. Its protein is CASSIPRDGQPQHF.

The V gene is TRBV7-2, the J gene TRBJ2-2; D unresolved. V shed 2 bases and J shed 2 bases, with 9 bases lying between them. The CDR3 sequence is 15 residues long. The germline gives CDR1 SGHTA, CDR2 FQGNSA. DNA of the CDR3: TGTGCCAGCAGCTTAATGCTCAGTAACACCGGGGAGCTGTTTTTT. It is translated as CASSLMLSNTGELFF.

In this sample, this clone turned up a few times. The chain joins TRBV6-1 to TRBJ2-1; no firm D call. Trimming took off 2 bases at V and 2 bases at J, with 10 bases between the two ends. CDR1 and CDR2 (germline): MNHNS, SASEGT. The CDR3 totals 15 residues. CDR3 bases: TGTGCCAGCAGTGAATCCCTTGGCCCCTACAATGAGCAGTTCTTC. It codes for CASSESLGPYNEQFF.

This clone was seen only a few times. The J gene is TRBJ2-5, the V gene TRBV6-6; 10 positions match TRBD1. V was pared by 6 bases and J by 5 bases, with 3 bases of the junction left unmatched. Germline CDR1 reads MNHNY; CDR2 reads SVGAGI (reference sequence). The length of the CDR3 is 13 residues. The CDR3 coding sequence is TGTGCCAGCAGCGACAGGGGGCCGGAGACCCAGTACTTC. Encoded protein: CASSDRGPETQYF.

This clone was detected only a few times. The rearrangement joins TRBV5-4 to TRBJ1-2; 7 bases agree with TRBD1. The CDR3 covers 17 residues. From germline, CDR1 is SGHNT and CDR2 YYREEE (reference sequence). Germline trimming cut 0 bases from V and 4 bases from J; bases unmatched to any gene: 12. This CDR3 is CASSLGLDRVLAYGYTF. Written as DNA, the CDR3 is TGTGCCAGCAGCTTGGGATTAGACAGGGTCTTAGCCTATGGCTACACCTTC. Full variable domain (remainder filled in from reference TRBV5-4 and TRBJ1-2): ETGVTQSPTHLIKTRGQQVTLRCSSQSGHNTVSWYQQALGQGPQFIFQYYREEENGRGNFPPRFSGLQFPNYSSELNVNALELDDSALYLCASSLGLDRVLAYGYTFGSGTRLTVV.

V is TRBV28 and J is TRBJ1-2; 9 nucleotides line up with TRBD1. The CDR3 is made up of 15 amino acids. Germline V gene lookup returns CDR1 MDHEN and CDR2 SYDVKM. Germline trimming cut 5 bases from V and 5 bases from J; bases unmatched to any gene: 9. The CDR3 sequence is CASSLEQGAGYGYTF. DNA of the CDR3: TGTGCCAGCAGTCTCGAACAGGGGGCGGGGTATGGCTACACCTTC.

The chain carries TRBV13 and TRBJ2-3; D remains ambiguous. The CDR3 length is 11 residues. Trimming cost V 5 bases and J 6 bases, with 6 bases left between them. The germline CDR1 and CDR2 sequences are PRHDT and FYEKMQ (reference sequence). In nucleotides, the CDR3 is TGTGCCAGCAGCCCCCGGGATACGCAGTATTTT. It yields the protein CASSPRDTQYF. Filled out from reference TRBV13 and TRBJ2-3, the complete variable domain reads AAGVIQSPRHLIKEKRETATLKCYPIPRHDTVYWYQQGPGQDPQFLISFYEKMQSDKGSIPDRFSAQQFSDYHSELNMSSLELGDSALYFCASSPRDTQYFGPGTRLTVL.

The chain combines TRBV16 with TRBJ1-1; a possible D gene is TRBD1 (5 bases). The CDR3 has 15 residues. Germline CDR1 reads KGHSY; CDR2 reads FQNENV. The V gene lost 0 bases and the J gene lost 4 bases, with 12 bases spanning the gap. Here the CDR3 reads CASSQSAQGGTEAFF. CDR3 DNA sequence: TGTGCCAGCAGCCAATCGGCGCAGGGAGGCACTGAAGCTTTCTTT.

V is TRBV4-2 and J is TRBJ2-3, with a weak D call TRBD2 (6 bases). Germline V gene data show CDR1 as LGHNA and CDR2 as YNFKEQ. The CDR3 loop spans 14 amino acids. Trimming took 4 bases from V and 1 from J, leaving 9 bases between them. The CDR3 DNA follows: TGTGCCAGCAGCCCGGGCGGGGGCACAGATACGCAGTATTTT. Its protein product is CASSPGGGTDTQYF.

The rearrangement links TRBV10-1 to TRBJ2-7; perhaps TRBD1 as D (5 bases). V dropped 2 bases and J dropped 6 bases, with 20 bases sitting between them. The CDR3 length is 16 residues. In germline, CDR1 is WNHNN, CDR2 SYGVQD (reference sequence). CDR3 region: CASSEKTAVDNREQYF. CDR3 sequence (DNA): TGCGCCAGCAGTGAGAAGACAGCCGTCGACAACCGCGAGCAGTACTTC.

V and J are TRBV19 and TRBJ2-3; D remains unclear. This CDR3 is 15 amino acids long. Germline CDR1 reads LNHDA; CDR2 reads SQIVND (reference sequence). Deletions cut 2 bases from V and 5 bases from J, with 14 bases between. CDR3 sequence: CASSIILTPRDTQYF. CDR3 bases: TGTGCCAGTAGTATAATACTCACGCCCCGAGATACGCAGTATTTT.

The chain has TRBV5-1 and TRBJ2-5, with D tentatively TRBD2 (6 bases). The germline V gene encodes CDR1 SGHRS and CDR2 YFSETQ. CDR3 length: 15 amino acids. The V gene lost 5 bases and the J gene lost 0 bases, with 14 bases spanning the gap. In DNA, the CDR3 is TGCGCCAGCAGAACGGTGGGGACTTACCAAGAGACCCAGTACTTC. The encoded protein is CASRTVGTYQETQYF.

The table lists this clone with a few counts. The V call is TRBV9, the J call TRBJ1-5, with 8 bases aligning to TRBD1. The germline gives CDR1 SGDLS, CDR2 YYNGEE. Losses at the gene ends were 3 bases for V and 0 bases for J; bases not matched to a gene: 5. The CDR3 is 16 residues long. The CDR3 reads CASSADRAYSNQPQHF. The DNA of the CDR3 is TGTGCCAGCAGCGCGGACAGGGCCTATAGCAATCAGCCCCAGCATTTT.

CDR3 bases: TGCGCCAGCAGCCAAGATCGAGGAGAAGCTTTCTTT. Its translation: CASSQDRGEAFF. J is TRBJ1-1 and V is TRBV4-3; D not resolved. This CDR3 is 12 amino acids long. Trimming removed 0 bases from V and 8 bases from J, with 7 bases in between. The germline gives CDR1 LGHNA, CDR2 YSLEER.

The chain links TRBV10-3 to TRBJ2-7; D unclear. Deletions cut 6 bases from V and 0 bases from J, with 9 bases between. CDR1 is ENHRY and CDR2 is SYGVKD in the germline V gene. The CDR3 contains 13 residues. CDR3 in amino acids: CAIRAPTSYEQYF. The CDR3 bases are TGTGCCATCAGGGCTCCAACCTCCTACGAGCAGTACTTC.

The chain couples TRBV7-2 to TRBJ2-2; 7 bases map to TRBD2. This CDR3 has 16 residues. Germline trimming cut 0 bases from V and 0 bases from J; bases unmatched to any gene: 1. Per germline, CDR1 SGHTA and CDR2 FQGNSA. In DNA form, the CDR3 reads TGTGCCAGCAGCTTAGCGGGGGGGACGAACACCGGGGAGCTGTTTTTT. Translating it yields CASSLAGGTNTGELFF.

The chain links TRBV25-1 to TRBJ2-3; TRBD1 matches 9 bases. Germline V gene sequence: CDR1 MGHDK, CDR2 SYGVNS. V shed 6 bases and J 0 bases; nucleotides not matched to a gene: 7. The CDR3 is 16 amino acids. Written as DNA, the CDR3 is TGTGCCAGCAGCCGAAACAGGGGGCGCAGCACAGATACGCAGTATTTT. Translating gives CASSRNRGRSTDTQYF.

The chain recombines TRBV7-8 with TRBJ1-3; perhaps TRBD1 as D (5 bases). V lost 1 base, J lost 4 bases, and 17 bases lay in between. CDR1 SGHVS and CDR2 FQNEAQ come from the germline V gene. CDR3 length equals 17 residues. The CDR3 sequence is CASSLVGGESLGNTIYF. DNA for the CDR3: TGTGCCAGCAGCTTAGTGGGGGGGGAAAGTCTAGGAAACACCATATATTTT.